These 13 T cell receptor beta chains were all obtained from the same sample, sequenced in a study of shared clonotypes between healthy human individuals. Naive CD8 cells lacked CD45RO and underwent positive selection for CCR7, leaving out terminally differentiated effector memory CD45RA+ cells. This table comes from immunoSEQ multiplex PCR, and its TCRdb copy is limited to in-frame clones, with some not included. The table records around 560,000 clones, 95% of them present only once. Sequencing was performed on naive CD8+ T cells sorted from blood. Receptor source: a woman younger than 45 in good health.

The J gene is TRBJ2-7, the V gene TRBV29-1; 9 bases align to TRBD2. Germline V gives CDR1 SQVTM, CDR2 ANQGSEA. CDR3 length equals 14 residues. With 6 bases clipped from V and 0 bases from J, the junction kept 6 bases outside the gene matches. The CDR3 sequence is CSVGSGSTSYEQYF. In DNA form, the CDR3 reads TGCAGCGTCGGTAGCGGGAGCACCTCCTACGAGCAGTACTTC.

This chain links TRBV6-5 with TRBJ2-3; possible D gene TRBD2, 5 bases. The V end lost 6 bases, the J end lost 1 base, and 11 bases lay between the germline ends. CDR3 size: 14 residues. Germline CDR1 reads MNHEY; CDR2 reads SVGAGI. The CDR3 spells CASRYLGGTDTQYF. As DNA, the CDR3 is TGTGCCAGCAGGTACCTCGGGGGCACAGATACGCAGTATTTT.

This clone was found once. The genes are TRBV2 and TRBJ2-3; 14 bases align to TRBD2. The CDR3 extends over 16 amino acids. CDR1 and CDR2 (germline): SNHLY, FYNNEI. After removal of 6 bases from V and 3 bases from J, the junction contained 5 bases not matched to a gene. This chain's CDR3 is CASRGLAGDRTDTQYF. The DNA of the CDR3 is TGTGCCAGCAGGGGACTAGCGGGAGATCGGACAGATACGCAGTATTTT.

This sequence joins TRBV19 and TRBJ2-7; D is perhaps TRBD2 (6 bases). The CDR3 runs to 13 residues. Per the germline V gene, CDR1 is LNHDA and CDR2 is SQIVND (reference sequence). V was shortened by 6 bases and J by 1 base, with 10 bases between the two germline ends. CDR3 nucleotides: TGTGCCAGTAGAATGACTAGTTCCTACGAGCAGTACTTC. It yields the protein CASRMTSSYEQYF.

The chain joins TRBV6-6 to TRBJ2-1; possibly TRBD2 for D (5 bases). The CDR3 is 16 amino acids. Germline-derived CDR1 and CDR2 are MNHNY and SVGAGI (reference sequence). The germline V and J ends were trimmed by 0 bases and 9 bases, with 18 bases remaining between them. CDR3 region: CASSYSIPYEGVEQFF. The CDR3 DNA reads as TGTGCCAGCAGTTACTCGATCCCCTACGAGGGTGTTGAGCAGTTCTTC.

The CDR3 region is CASSLVGRGGGNTIYF. CDR3 coding DNA: TGCGCCAGCAGCTTGGTCGGTAGAGGGGGAGGAAACACCATATATTTT. The chain links TRBV5-1 to TRBJ1-3, with D tentatively TRBD1 (6 bases). The V end lost 0 bases, the J end lost 4 bases, and 14 bases lay between the germline ends. The germline gives CDR1 SGHRS, CDR2 YFSETQ. The CDR3 covers 16 residues.

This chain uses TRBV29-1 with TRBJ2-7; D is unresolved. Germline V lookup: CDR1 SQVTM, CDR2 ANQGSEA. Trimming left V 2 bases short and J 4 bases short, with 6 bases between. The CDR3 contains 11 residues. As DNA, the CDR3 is TGCAGCGTTGAATCCCCATACGAGCAGTACTTC. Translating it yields CSVESPYEQYF.

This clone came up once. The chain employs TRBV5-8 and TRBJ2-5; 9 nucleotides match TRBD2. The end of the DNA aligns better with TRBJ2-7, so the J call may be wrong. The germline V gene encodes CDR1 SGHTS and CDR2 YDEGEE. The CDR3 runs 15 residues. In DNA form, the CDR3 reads TGTGCCAGCAGCTTGGCAGCTAGCGGGGCCTACGAGCAGTACTTC. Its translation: CASSLAASGAYEQYF.

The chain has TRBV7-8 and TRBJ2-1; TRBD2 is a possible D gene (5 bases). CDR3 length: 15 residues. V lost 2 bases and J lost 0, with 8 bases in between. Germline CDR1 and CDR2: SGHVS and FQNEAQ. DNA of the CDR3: TGTGCCAGCAGCTTAACTCGGGGCTCCTACAATGAGCAGTTCTTC. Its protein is CASSLTRGSYNEQFF.

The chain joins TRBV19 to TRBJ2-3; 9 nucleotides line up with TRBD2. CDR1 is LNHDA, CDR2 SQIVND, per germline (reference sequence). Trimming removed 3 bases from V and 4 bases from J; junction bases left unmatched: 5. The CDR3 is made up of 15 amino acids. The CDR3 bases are TGTGCCAGTAGTATCGGGACTAGCAGTGCAGATACGCAGTATTTT. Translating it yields CASSIGTSSADTQYF.

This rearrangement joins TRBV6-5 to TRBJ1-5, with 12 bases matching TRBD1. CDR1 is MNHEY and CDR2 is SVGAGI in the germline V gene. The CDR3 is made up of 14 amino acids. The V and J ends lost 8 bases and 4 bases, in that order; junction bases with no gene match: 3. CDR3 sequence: CASQGQGANQPQHF. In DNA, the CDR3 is TGTGCCAGCCAGGGACAGGGGGCTAATCAGCCCCAGCATTTT.

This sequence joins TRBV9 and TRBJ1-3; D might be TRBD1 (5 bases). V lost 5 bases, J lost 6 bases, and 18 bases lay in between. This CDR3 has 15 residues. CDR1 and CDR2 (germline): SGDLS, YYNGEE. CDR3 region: CASSPPGVAENTIYF. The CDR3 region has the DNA TGTGCCAGCAGTCCTCCGGGGGTGGCCGAAAACACCATATATTTT.

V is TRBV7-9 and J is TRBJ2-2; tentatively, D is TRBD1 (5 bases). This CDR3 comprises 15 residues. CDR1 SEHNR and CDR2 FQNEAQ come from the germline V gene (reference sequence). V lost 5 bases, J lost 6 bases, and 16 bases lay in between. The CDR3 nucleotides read TGTGCCAGCAGCGACGTGGGGAAGGGGTCCGGGGAGCTGTTTTTT. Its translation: CASSDVGKGSGELFF.